Below, 21 T cell receptor beta chains from the same sample are listed, as sequenced in a study of radiotherapy plus CTLA-4 blockade in lung cancer. The data were produced by immunoSEQ multiplex PCR, yet TCRdb's version contains in-frame clones alone and is incomplete. Of some 35,000 clones detected, more than 80% appear once; the ten largest clones hold about 5.3%. The sequencing used peripheral blood, collected from a patient treated with radiotherapy plus ipilimumab. The source is a human donor with non-small cell lung cancer who had stable disease on radiotherapy plus ipilimumab.

The rearrangement links TRBV15 to TRBJ2-7; 10 bases map to TRBD1. The V gene end was trimmed by 5 bases and the J gene end by 2 bases; junction bases not matched to a gene: 3. Germline V gives CDR1 LNHNV, CDR2 YYDKDF (reference sequence). The CDR3 has 14 residues. Here the CDR3 DNA reads TGTGCCACCAGCGGTGGACAGGGGGCCTACGAGCAGTACTTC. Amino acids: CATSGGQGAYEQYF.

This sequence joins TRBV10-2 and TRBJ2-7, with 10 positions matching TRBD1. Germline V gene lookup returns CDR1 WSHSY and CDR2 SAAADI. With V trimmed by 8 bases and J by 0 bases, 4 bases remained unmatched. This CDR3 contains 14 residues. The DNA for the CDR3 is TGCGCCAGCGGGGGACAGGGGAGCTCCTACGAGCAGTACTTC. It specifies CASGGQGSSYEQYF.

CDR3 residues: CASRGSMGDRAPDTGELFF. DNA for the CDR3: TGTGCCAGTAGGGGAAGTATGGGGGACAGGGCACCGGATACCGGGGAGCTGTTTTTT. V and J are TRBV19 and TRBJ2-2, with 9 bases that match TRBD1. With V trimmed by 6 bases and J by 5 bases, 19 bases remained unmatched. Per germline, CDR1 LNHDA and CDR2 SQIVND (reference sequence). The CDR3 totals 19 residues.

The rearrangement links TRBV7-9 to TRBJ2-2, with 9 bases aligning to TRBD1. The CDR3 has 15 residues. After removal of 4 bases from V and 2 bases from J, the junction contained 2 bases not matched to a gene. The germline V gene has CDR1 SEHNR and CDR2 FQNEAQ (reference sequence). The CDR3 protein is CASSWGQGNTGELFF. Written as DNA, the CDR3 is TGTGCCAGCAGCTGGGGACAGGGAAACACCGGGGAGCTGTTTTTT. Full variable domain (missing parts from reference TRBV7-9 and TRBJ2-2): DTGVSQNPRHKITKRGQNVTFRCDPISEHNRLYWYRQTLGQGPEFLTYFQNEAQLEKSRLLSDRFSAERPKGSFSTLEIQRTEQGDSAMYLCASSWGQGNTGELFFGEGSRLTVL.

The V call is TRBV5-1, the J call TRBJ2-1; no clear D. V was trimmed by 2 bases and J by 6 bases, leaving 6 bases between them. The CDR3 is made up of 12 amino acids. Germline V gene sequence: CDR1 SGHRS, CDR2 YFSETQ. CDR3 nucleotide sequence: TGCGCCAGCAGCTTACAGAGCAATGAGCAGTTCTTC. The encoded protein is CASSLQSNEQFF. The full variable domain, rest sourced from reference TRBV5-1 and TRBJ2-1, is KAGVTQTPRYLIKTRGQQVTLSCSPISGHRSVSWYQQTPGQGLQFLFEYFSETQRNKGNFPGRFSGRQFSNSRSEMNVSTLELGDSALYLCASSLQSNEQFFGPGTRLTVL.

Concerning this clone: Relative to the germline gene, one junction end is altered; a read error may explain this. This sample includes further DNA sequences coding for the same CDR3. The chain employs TRBV11-3 and TRBJ2-2, with D maybe TRBD2 (5 bases). Germline CDR1 SGHNT, CDR2 YENEEA. CDR3 length: 15 amino acids. CDR3 in DNA: TGTGCCAGCAGCCTAGATCAAGGGCGGGCCGGGGAGCTGTTTTTT. Translated, it gives CASSLDQGRAGELFF.

V gene TRBV5-1 combines with J gene TRBJ2-1; tentative D call: TRBD2 (6 bases). Germline V gene sequence: CDR1 SGHRS, CDR2 YFSETQ. Trimming removed 4 bases at V and 10 bases at J, with 15 bases between. The CDR3 runs to 13 residues. CDR3 protein: CASSPFGGAEQFF. Written as DNA, the CDR3 is TGCGCCAGCAGCCCCTTTGGCGGGGCCGAGCAGTTCTTC.

V usage is TRBV7-9 and J usage is TRBJ2-7; 12 bases are a match to TRBD1. Looked up from germline, CDR1 is SEHNR and CDR2 is FQNEAQ (reference sequence). Trimming at V came to 7 bases and at J to 5 bases, leaving 6 bases not matched to a gene. This CDR3 spans 14 amino acids. The CDR3 here is CASTTGTGGHEQYF. For the CDR3, the DNA is TGTGCCAGCACCACAGGGACAGGGGGCCACGAGCAGTACTTC.

This chain connects TRBV4-1 to TRBJ2-2; TRBD1 matches at 7 bases. The CDR3 is made up of 15 amino acids. The V gene's germline CDR1 is MGHRA and CDR2 YSYEKL. V dropped 0 bases and J dropped 4; count of bases not matched to a gene: 2. For the CDR3, the DNA is TGCGCCAGCAGCCAAGACGCAGGGGGCACCGGGGAGCTGTTTTTT. This encodes CASSQDAGGTGELFF.

V is TRBV18 and J is TRBJ1-1; maybe TRBD1 (5 bases). CDR3 length: 15 amino acids. Trimming removed 6 bases from V and 6 bases from J, with 20 bases in between. Germline loops: CDR1 KGHSH, CDR2 LQKENI. The CDR3 DNA reads as TGTGCCAGCTCTCATGGACGCGGCAGGGAGGCTGAAGCTTTCTTT. Translating it yields CASSHGRGREAEAFF.

This clone was detected only a few times. The chain employs TRBV6-1 and TRBJ1-2, with D hard to call. CDR1 is MNHNS, CDR2 SASEGT, per germline. The ends were cut back, 10 bases at V and 2 bases at J, with 5 bases in the middle. This CDR3 contains 10 residues. The CDR3 DNA sequence: TGTGCCACTATGAACTATGGCTACACCTTC. This sequence encodes CATMNYGYTF.

V and J are TRBV7-2 and TRBJ2-2; 8 bases fit TRBD1. The CDR3 consists of 14 residues. The V gene's germline CDR1 is SGHTA and CDR2 FQGNSA. Trimming took 4 bases from V and 7 from J; bases not matched to a gene: 5. In DNA form, the CDR3 reads TGTGCCAGCAGCTCGGACAGGGTTGGCGGGGAGCTGTTTTTT. Translating it yields CASSSDRVGGELFF. Full variable domain (remainder filled in from reference TRBV7-2 and TRBJ2-2): GAGVSQSPSNKVTEKGKDVELRCDPISGHTALYWYRQSLGQGLEFLIYFQGNSAPDKSGLPSDRFSAERTGGSVSTLTIQRTQQEDSAVYLCASSSDRVGGELFFGEGSRLTVL.

The genes are TRBV11-2 and TRBJ2-7, with a possible D match to TRBD2 (6 bases). The V end was cut by 1 base, the J end by 3 bases, with 13 bases between. In germline, CDR1 is SGHAT, CDR2 FQNNGV. The CDR3 is 15 residues long. The CDR3 DNA follows: TGTGCCAGCAGCTTAGTTGGTAGCGGTGGCTACGAGCAGTACTTC. It is translated as CASSLVGSGGYEQYF.

The chain combines TRBV5-6 with TRBJ2-7; 14 nucleotides line up with TRBD2. The germline CDR1 and CDR2 sequences are SGHDT and YYEEEE. After removal of 4 bases from V and 2 bases from J, the junction contained 5 bases not matched to a gene. This CDR3 has 16 residues. Here the CDR3 DNA reads TGTGCCAGCAGCGCTGGGACTAGCGGGGGAACCTACGAGCAGTACTTC. It translates to CASSAGTSGGTYEQYF.

V usage is TRBV25-1 and J usage is TRBJ2-3; D call uncertain. The CDR3 is 12 residues long. Trimming left V 5 bases short and J 0 bases short, with 3 bases between. Germline loops: CDR1 MGHDK, CDR2 SYGVNS. The CDR3 protein is CASSPSTDTQYF. CDR3 bases: TGTGCCAGCAGTCCTAGCACAGATACGCAGTATTTT.

This chain connects TRBV7-2 to TRBJ2-5; D gene ambiguous. V dropped 4 bases and J dropped 6 bases, with 15 bases sitting between them. The CDR3 runs to 14 residues. Looked up from germline, CDR1 is SGHTA and CDR2 is FQGNSA. The DNA for the CDR3 is TGTGCCAGCAGCTCCCCCCCCGCGCCAAAGACCCAGTACTTC. It encodes CASSSPPAPKTQYF. Filled out from reference TRBV7-2 and TRBJ2-5, the complete variable domain reads GAGVSQSPSNKVTEKGKDVELRCDPISGHTALYWYRQSLGQGLEFLIYFQGNSAPDKSGLPSDRFSAERTGGSVSTLTIQRTQQEDSAVYLCASSSPPAPKTQYFGPGTRLLVL.

The rearrangement links TRBV6-1 to TRBJ2-7; the D gene is possibly TRBD1 (5 bases). The CDR3 has 12 amino acids. Germline V gene lookup returns CDR1 MNHNS and CDR2 SASEGT. V was cut by 3 bases and J by 3 bases, with 6 bases left in between. The DNA for the CDR3 is TGTGCCAGCAGTGATCAGGGCTACGAGCAGTACTTC. Translated, it gives CASSDQGYEQYF.

The rearrangement uses TRBV7-9 and TRBJ2-1; TRBD2 aligns across 9 bases. The CDR3 has 15 residues. Germline assignment: CDR1 SEHNR and CDR2 FQNEAQ (reference sequence). After removal of 5 bases from V and 9 bases from J, the junction contained 11 bases not matched to a gene. CDR3 sequence (DNA): TGTGCCAGCAGCCCGGGGATAGCGGGGGCAAGTGAGCAGTTCTTC. Residues: CASSPGIAGASEQFF.

The chain employs TRBV7-2 and TRBJ2-3; 12 bases are a match to TRBD2. The CDR3 sequence is 17 residues long. Per germline, CDR1 SGHTA and CDR2 FQGNSA. V gave up 1 base and J gave up 3 bases; unmatched junction bases: 5. This CDR3 is CASSLDKTSGRTDTQYF. The CDR3 bases are TGTGCCAGCAGCTTAGACAAGACTAGCGGGAGAACAGATACGCAGTATTTT. The whole variable domain, filled in from reference TRBV7-2 and TRBJ2-3, reads GAGVSQSPSNKVTEKGKDVELRCDPISGHTALYWYRQSLGQGLEFLIYFQGNSAPDKSGLPSDRFSAERTGGSVSTLTIQRTQQEDSAVYLCASSLDKTSGRTDTQYFGPGTRLTVL.

The chain is built from TRBV7-9 and TRBJ1-1; 9 bases map to TRBD1. The germline V gene has CDR1 SEHNR and CDR2 FQNEAQ (reference sequence). The ends lost 0 bases at V and 8 bases at J; junction bases unmatched: 13. CDR3 length: 17 amino acids. In DNA form, the CDR3 reads TGTGCCAGCAGCTTAGCGGGGTACAGGGGGCTTTCCCACGAAGCTTTCTTT. Amino acid sequence: CASSLAGYRGLSHEAFF.

The J gene is TRBJ1-4, the V gene TRBV5-6, with 7 bases aligning to TRBD1. V was clipped by 2 bases and J by 3 bases; unmatched bases: 4. The CDR3 has 15 residues. Germline V lookup: CDR1 SGHDT, CDR2 YYEEEE. CDR3 nucleotide sequence: TGTGCCAGCAGCTTTGGGACAGCCGCTAATGAAAAACTGTTTTTT. Translated, it gives CASSFGTAANEKLFF.